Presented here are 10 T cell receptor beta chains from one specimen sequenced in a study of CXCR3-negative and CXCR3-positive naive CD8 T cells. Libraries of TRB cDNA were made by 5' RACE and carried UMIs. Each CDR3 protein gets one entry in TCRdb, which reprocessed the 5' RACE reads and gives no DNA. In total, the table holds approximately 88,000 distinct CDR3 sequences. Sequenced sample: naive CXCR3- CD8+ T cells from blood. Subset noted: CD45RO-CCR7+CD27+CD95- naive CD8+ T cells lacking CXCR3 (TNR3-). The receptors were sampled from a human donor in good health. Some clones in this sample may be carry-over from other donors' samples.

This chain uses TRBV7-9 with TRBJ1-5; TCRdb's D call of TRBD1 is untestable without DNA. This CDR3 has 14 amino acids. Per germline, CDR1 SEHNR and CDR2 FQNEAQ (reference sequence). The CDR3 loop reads CASSSGQLGEPQHF.

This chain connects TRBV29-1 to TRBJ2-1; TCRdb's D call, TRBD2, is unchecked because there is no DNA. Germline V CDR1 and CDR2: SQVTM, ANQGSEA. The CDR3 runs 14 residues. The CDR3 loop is CSVVGGYSYNEQFF.

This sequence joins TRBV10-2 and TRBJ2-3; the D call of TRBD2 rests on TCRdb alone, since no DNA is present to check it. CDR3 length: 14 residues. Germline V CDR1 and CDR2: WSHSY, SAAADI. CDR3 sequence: CASSAAGPTDTQYF.

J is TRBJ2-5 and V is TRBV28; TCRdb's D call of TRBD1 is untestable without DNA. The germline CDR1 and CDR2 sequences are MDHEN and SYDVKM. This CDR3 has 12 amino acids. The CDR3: CATSGVQETQYF.

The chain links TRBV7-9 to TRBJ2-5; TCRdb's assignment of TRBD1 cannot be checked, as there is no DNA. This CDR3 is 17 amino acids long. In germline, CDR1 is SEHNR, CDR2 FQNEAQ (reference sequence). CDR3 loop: CASSHRRQGPTQETQYF.

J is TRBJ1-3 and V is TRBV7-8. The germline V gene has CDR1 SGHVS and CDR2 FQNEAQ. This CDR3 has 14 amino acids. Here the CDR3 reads CASLAAAGGNTIYF. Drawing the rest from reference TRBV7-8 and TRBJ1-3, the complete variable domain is GAGVSQSPRYKVAKRGQDVALRCDPISGHVSLFWYQQALGQGPEFLTYFQNEAQLDKSGLPSDRFFAERPEGSVSTLKIQRTQQEDSAVYLCASLAAAGGNTIYFGEGSWLTVV.

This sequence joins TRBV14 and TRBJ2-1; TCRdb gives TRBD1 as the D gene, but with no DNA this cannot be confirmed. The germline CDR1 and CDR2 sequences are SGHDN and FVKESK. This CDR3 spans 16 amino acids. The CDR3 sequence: CASSTRTGSGYNEQFF.

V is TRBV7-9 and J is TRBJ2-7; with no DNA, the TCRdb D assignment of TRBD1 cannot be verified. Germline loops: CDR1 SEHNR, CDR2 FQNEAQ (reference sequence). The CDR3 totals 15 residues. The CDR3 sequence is CASSLYDRADYEQYF.

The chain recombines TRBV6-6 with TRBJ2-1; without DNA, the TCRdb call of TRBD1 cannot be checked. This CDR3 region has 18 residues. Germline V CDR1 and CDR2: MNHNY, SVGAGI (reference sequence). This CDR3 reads CASSYSSPGRPGYNEQFF.

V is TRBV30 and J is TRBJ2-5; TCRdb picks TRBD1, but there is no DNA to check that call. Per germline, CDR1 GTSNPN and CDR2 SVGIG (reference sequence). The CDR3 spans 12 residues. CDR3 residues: CAWAGTEETQYF. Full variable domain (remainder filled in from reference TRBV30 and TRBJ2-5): SQTIHQWPATLVQPVGSPLSLECTVEGTSNPNLYWYRQAAGRGLQLLFYSVGIGQISSEVPQNLSASRPQDRQFILSSKKLLLSDSGFYLCAWAGTEETQYFGPGTRLLVL.